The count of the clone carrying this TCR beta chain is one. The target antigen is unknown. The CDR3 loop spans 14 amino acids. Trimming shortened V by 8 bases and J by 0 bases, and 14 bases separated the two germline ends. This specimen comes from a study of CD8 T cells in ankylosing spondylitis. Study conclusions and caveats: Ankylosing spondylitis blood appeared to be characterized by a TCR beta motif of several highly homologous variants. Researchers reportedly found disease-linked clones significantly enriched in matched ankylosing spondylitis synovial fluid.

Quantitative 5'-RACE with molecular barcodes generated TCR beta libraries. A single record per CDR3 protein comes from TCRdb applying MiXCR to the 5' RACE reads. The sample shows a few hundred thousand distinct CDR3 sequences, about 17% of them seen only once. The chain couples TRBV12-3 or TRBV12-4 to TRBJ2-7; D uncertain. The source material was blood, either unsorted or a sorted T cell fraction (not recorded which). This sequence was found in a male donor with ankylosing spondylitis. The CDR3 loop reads CASAKNANSYEQYF. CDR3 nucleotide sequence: TGTGCCAGCGCCAAAAACGCCAACTCCTACGAGCAGTACTTC.